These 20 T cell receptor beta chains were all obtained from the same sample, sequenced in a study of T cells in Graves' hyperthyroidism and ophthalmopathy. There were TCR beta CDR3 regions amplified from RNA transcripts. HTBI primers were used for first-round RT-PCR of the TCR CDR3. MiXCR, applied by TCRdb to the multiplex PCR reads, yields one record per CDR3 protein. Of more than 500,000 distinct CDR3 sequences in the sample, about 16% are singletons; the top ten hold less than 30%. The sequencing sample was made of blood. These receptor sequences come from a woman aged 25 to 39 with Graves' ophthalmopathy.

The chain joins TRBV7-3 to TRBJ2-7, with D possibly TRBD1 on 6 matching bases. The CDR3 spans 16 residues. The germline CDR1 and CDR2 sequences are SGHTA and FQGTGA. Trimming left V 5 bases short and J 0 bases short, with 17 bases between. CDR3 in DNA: TGTGCCAGCAGCGTTCCTAAGACAGGACCCTCCTACGAGCAGTACTTC. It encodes CASSVPKTGPSYEQYF.

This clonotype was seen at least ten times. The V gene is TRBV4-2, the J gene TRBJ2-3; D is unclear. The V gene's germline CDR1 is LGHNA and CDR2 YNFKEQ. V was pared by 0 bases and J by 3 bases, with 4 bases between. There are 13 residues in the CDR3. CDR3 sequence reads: CASSQELTDTQYF. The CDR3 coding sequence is TGTGCCAGCAGCCAAGAGTTAACAGATACGCAGTATTTT.

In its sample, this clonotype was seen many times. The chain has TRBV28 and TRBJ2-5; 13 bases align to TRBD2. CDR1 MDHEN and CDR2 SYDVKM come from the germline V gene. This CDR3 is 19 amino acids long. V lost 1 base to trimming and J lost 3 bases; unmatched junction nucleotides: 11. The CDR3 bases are TGTGCCAGCAGTTTATTTTCCGGGACTAGCGGGACCTGGGAAGAGACCCAGTACTTC. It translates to CASSLFSGTSGTWEETQYF.

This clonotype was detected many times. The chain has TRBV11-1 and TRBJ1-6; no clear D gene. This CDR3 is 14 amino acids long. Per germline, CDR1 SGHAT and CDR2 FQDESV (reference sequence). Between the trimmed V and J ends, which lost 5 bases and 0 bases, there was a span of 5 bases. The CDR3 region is CASSQSSYNSPLHF. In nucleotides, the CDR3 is TGTGCCAGCAGCCAGAGCTCCTATAATTCACCCCTCCACTTT.

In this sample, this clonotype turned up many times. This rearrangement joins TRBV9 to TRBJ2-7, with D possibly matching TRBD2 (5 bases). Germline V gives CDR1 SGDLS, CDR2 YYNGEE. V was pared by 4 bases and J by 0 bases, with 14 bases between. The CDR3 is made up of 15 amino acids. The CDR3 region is CASSPWRADSYEQYF. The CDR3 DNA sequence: TGTGCCAGCAGCCCCTGGCGGGCTGACTCCTACGAGCAGTACTTC.

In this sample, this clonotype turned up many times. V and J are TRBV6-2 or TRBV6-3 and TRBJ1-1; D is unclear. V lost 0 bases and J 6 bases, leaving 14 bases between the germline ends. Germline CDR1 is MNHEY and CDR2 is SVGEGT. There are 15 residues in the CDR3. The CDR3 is CASSYSGDDIPEAFF. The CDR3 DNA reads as TGTGCCAGCAGTTACTCGGGAGACGACATTCCTGAAGCTTTCTTT.

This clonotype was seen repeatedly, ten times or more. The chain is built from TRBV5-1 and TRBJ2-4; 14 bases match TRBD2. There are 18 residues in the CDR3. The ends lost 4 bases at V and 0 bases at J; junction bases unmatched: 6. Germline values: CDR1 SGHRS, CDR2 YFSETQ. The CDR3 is CASSQGLAGGLAKNIQYF. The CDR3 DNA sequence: TGCGCCAGCAGCCAAGGACTAGCGGGAGGCCTAGCCAAAAACATTCAGTACTTC.

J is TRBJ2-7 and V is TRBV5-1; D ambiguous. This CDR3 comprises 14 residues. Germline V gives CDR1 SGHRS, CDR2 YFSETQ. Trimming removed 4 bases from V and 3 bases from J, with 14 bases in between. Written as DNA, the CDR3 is TGCGCCAGCAGCCAAGAAGCAGGCTTCTACGAGCAGTACTTC. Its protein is CASSQEAGFYEQYF.

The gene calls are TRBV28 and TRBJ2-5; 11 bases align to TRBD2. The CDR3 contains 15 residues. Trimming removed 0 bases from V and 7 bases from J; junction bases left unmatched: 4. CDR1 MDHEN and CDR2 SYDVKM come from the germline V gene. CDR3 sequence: CASSLWGSGGGTQYF. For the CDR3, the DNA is TGTGCCAGCAGTTTATGGGGTAGCGGGGGGGGGACCCAGTACTTC.

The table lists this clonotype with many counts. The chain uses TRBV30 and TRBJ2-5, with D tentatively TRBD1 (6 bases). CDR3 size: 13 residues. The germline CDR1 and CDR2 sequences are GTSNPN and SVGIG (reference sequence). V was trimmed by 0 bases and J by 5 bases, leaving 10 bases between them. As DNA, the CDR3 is TGTGCCTGGAGTGTAACAGGGTCGGAGACCCAGTACTTC. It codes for CAWSVTGSETQYF.

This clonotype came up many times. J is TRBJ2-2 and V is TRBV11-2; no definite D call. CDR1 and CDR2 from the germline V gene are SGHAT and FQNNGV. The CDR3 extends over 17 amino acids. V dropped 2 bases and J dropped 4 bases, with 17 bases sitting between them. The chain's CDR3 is CASSLLAVATATGELFF. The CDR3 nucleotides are TGTGCCAGCAGCTTACTGGCGGTCGCTACGGCCACCGGGGAGCTGTTTTTT.

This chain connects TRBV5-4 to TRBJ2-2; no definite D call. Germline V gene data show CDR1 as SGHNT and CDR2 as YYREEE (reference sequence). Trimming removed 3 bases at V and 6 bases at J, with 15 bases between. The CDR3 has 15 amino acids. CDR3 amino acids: CASSSSRLGPGELFF. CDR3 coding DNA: TGTGCCAGCAGCTCGTCACGCTTAGGTCCCGGGGAGCTGTTTTTT. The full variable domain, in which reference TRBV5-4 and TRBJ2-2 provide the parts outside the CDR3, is ETGVTQSPTHLIKTRGQQVTLRCSSQSGHNTVSWYQQALGQGPQFIFQYYREEENGRGNFPPRFSGLQFPNYSSELNVNALELDDSALYLCASSSSRLGPGELFFGEGSRLTVL.

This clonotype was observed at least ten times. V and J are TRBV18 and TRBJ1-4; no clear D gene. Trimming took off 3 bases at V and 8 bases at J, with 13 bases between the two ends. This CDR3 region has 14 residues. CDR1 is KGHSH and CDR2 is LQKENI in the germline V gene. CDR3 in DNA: TGTGCCAGCTCACCCCTGCGAGTGGAGGAAAAACTGTTTTTT. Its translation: CASSPLRVEEKLFF.

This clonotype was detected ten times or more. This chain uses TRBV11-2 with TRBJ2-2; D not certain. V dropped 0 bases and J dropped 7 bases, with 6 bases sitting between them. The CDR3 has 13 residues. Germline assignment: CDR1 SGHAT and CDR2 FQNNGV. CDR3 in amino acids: CASSLEVSGELFF. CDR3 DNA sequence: TGTGCCAGCAGCTTAGAAGTCAGCGGGGAGCTGTTTTTT.

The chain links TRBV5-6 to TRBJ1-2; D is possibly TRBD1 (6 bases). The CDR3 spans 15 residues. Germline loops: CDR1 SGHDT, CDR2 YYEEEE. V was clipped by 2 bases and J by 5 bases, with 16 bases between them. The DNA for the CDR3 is TGTGCCAGCAGCTTCTATGGAGGGGGAGATTATGGCTACACCTTC. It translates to CASSFYGGGDYGYTF.

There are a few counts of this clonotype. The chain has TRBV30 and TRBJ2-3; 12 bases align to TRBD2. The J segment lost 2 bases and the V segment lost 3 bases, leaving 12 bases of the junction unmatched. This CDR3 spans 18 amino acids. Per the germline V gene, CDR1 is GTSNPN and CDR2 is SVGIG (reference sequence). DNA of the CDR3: TGTGCCTGGAGGGGCCTAGCGGGAGGGGGAGGGGACACAGATACGCAGTATTTT. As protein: CAWRGLAGGGGDTDTQYF.

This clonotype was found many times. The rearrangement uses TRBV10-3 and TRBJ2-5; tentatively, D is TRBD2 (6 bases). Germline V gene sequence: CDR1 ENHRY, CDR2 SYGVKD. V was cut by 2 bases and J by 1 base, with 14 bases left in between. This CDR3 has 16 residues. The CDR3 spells CAISERSRGGQETQYF. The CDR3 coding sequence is TGTGCCATCAGTGAGCGGTCTAGGGGAGGCCAAGAGACCCAGTACTTC.

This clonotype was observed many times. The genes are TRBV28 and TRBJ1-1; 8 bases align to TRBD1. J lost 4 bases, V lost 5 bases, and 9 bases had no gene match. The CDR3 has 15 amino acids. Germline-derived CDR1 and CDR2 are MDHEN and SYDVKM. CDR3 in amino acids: CASSLPWTGSTEAFF. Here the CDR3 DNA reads TGTGCCAGCAGTCTACCATGGACAGGGAGCACTGAAGCTTTCTTT.

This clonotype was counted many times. CDR3 residues: CASSWRGQGVLSNQPQHF. The CDR3 coding sequence is TGTGCCAGCAGTTGGAGGGGACAGGGGGTTCTAAGCAATCAGCCCCAGCATTTT. The chain carries TRBV6-2 or TRBV6-3 and TRBJ1-5; TRBD1 matches 11 bases. The CDR3 totals 18 residues. Germline V lookup: CDR1 MNHEY, CDR2 SVGEGT. V lost 4 bases to trimming and J lost 1 base; unmatched junction nucleotides: 9.

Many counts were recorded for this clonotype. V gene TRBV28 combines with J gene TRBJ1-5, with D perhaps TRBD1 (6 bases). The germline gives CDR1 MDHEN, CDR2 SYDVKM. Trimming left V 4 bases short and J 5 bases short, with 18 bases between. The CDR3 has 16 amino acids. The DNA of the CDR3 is TGTGCCAGCAGTTCCGCGGTCGAGGGGACATATCAGCCCCAGCATTTT. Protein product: CASSSAVEGTYQPQHF.